Given below is one T cell receptor (beta chain) in context. The antigen is undetermined. The sample comes from a study of T cell repertoires in cytomegalovirus infection. The overall study: Public signatures in TCR beta pointed to CMV infection and matching HLA type. General study findings and limits: Cumulated frequencies of public TCR beta families served to identify carriers of CMV plus the relevant HLA.

The V segment lost 6 bases and the J segment 6 bases; nucleotides outside the gene matches: 10. Germline lookup yields CDR1 SNHLY and CDR2 FYNNEI. This CDR3 comprises 16 residues. Each CDR3 protein gets one entry after TCRdb re-called the reads with MiXCR. The table shows about 330,000 distinct CDR3 sequences, with more than 8% occurring only once. The receptor was isolated from a human donor in good health (CMV status not recorded). Some clones in this sample may be carry-over from other donors' samples. The sample was PBMCs. The chain employs TRBV2 and TRBJ2-7; 14 bases agree with TRBD2. CDR3 in amino acids: CASRSGTSGRFAEQYF. The CDR3 DNA is TGTGCCAGCAGATCAGGGACTAGCGGGAGATTTGCCGAGCAGTACTTC.